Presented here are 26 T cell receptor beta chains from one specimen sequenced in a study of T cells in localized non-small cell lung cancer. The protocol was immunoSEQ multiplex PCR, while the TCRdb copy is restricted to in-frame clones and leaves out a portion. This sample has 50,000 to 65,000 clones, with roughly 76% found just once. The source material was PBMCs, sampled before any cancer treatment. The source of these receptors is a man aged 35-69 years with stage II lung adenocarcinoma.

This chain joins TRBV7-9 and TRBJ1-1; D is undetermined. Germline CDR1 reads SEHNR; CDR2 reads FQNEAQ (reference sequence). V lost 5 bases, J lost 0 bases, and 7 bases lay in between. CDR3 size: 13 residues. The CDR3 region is CASSQQMNTEAFF. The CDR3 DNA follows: TGTGCCAGCAGCCAACAGATGAACACTGAAGCTTTCTTT.

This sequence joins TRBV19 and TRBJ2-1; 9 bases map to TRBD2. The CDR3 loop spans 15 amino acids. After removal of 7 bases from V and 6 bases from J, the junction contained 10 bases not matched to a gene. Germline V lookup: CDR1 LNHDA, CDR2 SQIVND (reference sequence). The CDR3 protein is CASKRGREGGNEQFF. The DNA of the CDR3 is TGTGCCAGTAAAAGGGGGCGGGAGGGCGGCAATGAGCAGTTCTTC.

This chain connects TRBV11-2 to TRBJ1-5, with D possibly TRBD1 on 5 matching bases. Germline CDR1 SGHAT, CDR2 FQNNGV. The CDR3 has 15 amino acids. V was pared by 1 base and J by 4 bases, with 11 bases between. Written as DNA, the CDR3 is TGTGCCAGCAGCTTAGGAGCGGGGGGAAATCAGCCCCAGCATTTT. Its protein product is CASSLGAGGNQPQHF.

The CDR3 reads CASSQRLSGGAFF. The CDR3 DNA is TGTGCCAGCAGTCAACGATTGTCTGGAGGAGCTTTCTTT. The chain couples TRBV11-3 to TRBJ1-1, with no clear D. The germline V and J ends were trimmed by 6 bases and 10 bases, with 18 bases remaining between them. This CDR3 contains 13 residues. The germline gives CDR1 SGHNT, CDR2 YENEEA.

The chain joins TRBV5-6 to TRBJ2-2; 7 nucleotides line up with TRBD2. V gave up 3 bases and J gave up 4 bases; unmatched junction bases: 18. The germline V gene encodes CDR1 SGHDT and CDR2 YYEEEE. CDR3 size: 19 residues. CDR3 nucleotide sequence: TGTGCCAGCAGCTCGAGGGGAGGGCAAGGGGATCGAGGCACCGGGGAGCTGTTTTTT. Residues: CASSSRGGQGDRGTGELFF.

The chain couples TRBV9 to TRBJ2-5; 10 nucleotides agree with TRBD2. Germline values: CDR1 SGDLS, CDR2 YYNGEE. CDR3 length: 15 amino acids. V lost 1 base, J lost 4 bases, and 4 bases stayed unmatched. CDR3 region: CASSVSSGRAETQYF. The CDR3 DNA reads TGTGCCAGCAGCGTATCAAGCGGGAGGGCAGAGACCCAGTACTTC.

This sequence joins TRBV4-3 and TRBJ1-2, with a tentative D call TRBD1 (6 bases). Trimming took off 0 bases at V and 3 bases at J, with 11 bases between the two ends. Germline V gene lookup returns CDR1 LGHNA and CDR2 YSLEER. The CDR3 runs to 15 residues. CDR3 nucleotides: TGCGCCAGCAGCCAAGATGCGGGGGGCGACTATGGCTACACCTTC. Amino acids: CASSQDAGGDYGYTF.

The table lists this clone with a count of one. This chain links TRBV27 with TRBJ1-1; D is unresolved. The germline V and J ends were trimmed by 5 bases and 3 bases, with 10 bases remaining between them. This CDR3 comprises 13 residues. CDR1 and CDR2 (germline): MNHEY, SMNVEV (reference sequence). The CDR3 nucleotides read TGTGCCAGCAGTAGAGGAGTGTACACTGAAGCTTTCTTT. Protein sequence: CASSRGVYTEAFF.

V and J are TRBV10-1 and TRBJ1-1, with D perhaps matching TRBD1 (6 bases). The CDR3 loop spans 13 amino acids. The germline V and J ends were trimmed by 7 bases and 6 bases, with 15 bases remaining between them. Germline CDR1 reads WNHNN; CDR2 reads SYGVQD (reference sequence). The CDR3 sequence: CASTGGPGAEAFF. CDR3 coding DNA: TGCGCCAGCACGGGGGGCCCAGGCGCTGAAGCTTTCTTT.

The CDR3 bases are TGTGCCAGCTCACCCTCCGGGACAGGGAACGAGCAGTACTTC. As protein: CASSPSGTGNEQYF. The chain couples TRBV18 to TRBJ2-7; TRBD1 agrees at 9 bases. J lost 5 bases, V lost 3 bases, and 5 bases had no gene match. The germline V gene has CDR1 KGHSH and CDR2 LQKENI. This CDR3 region has 14 residues. The full variable domain, rest sourced from reference TRBV18 and TRBJ2-7, is NAGVMQNPRHLVRRRGQEARLRCSPMKGHSHVYWYRQLPEEGLKFMVYLQKENIIDESGMPKERFSAEFPKEGPSILRIQQVVRGDSAAYFCASSPSGTGNEQYFGPGTRLTVT.

CDR3 in amino acids: CASSYSTGGNQPQHF. CDR3 DNA sequence: TGTGCCAGTAGTTACTCGACAGGGGGCAATCAGCCCCAGCATTTT. The chain combines TRBV19 with TRBJ1-5, with 8 bases fitting TRBD1. CDR1 is LNHDA and CDR2 is SQIVND in the germline V gene (reference sequence). The CDR3 has 15 residues. The V and J ends lost 5 bases and 2 bases, in that order; junction bases with no gene match: 5.

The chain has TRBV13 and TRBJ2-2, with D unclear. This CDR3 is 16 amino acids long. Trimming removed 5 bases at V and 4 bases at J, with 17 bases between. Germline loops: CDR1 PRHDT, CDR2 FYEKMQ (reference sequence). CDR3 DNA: TGTGCCAGCAGCCGCACGGCCGGGCCGGGCACCGGGGAGCTGTTTTTT. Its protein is CASSRTAGPGTGELFF.

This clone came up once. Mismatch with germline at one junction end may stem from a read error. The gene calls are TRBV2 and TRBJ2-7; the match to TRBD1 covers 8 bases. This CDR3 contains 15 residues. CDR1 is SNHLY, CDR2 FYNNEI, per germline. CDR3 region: CASSEGQGITYEQYF. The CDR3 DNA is TGTGCCAGCAGCGAAGGACAGGGAATTACCTACGAGCAGTACTTC.

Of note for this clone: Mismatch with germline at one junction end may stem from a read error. DNA for the CDR3: TGTGCCATCAGTGATGAGAGGGCCGCCTACGGGCAGTACTTC. This codes for CAISDERAAYGQYF. The genes are TRBV10-3 and TRBJ2-7, with D possibly TRBD2 on 5 matching bases. Germline assignment: CDR1 ENHRY and CDR2 SYGVKD. This CDR3 spans 14 amino acids.

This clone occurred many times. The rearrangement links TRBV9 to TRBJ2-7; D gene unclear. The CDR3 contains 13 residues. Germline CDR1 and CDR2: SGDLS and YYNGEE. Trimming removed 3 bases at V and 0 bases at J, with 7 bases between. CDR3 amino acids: CASSGTDSYEQYF. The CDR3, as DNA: TGTGCCAGCAGCGGAACAGACTCCTACGAGCAGTACTTC.

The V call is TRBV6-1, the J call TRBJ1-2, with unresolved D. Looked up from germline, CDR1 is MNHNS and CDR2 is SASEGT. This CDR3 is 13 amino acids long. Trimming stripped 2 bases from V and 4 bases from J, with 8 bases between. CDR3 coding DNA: TGTGCCAGCAGTGAACCGTGGCCCTATGGCTACACCTTC. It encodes CASSEPWPYGYTF.

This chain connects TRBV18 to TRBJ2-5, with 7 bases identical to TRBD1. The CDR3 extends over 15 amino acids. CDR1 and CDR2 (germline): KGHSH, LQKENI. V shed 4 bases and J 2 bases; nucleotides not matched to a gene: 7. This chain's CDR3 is CASSRRGKGQETQYF. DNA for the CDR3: TGTGCCAGCTCACGCAGGGGGAAGGGGCAAGAGACCCAGTACTTC.

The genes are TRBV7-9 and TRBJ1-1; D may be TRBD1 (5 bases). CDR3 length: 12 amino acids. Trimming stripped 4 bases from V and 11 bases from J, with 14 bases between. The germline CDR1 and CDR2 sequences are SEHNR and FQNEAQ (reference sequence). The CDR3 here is CASSSSQGRAFF. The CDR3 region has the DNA TGTGCCAGCAGCTCCAGCCAGGGTCGGGCTTTCTTT.

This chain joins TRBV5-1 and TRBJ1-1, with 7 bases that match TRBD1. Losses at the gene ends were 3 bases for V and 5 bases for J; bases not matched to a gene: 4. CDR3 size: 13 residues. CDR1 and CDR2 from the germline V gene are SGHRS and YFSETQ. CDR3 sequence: CASSWDSQTEAFF. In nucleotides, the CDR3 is TGCGCCAGCAGCTGGGACAGTCAAACTGAAGCTTTCTTT.

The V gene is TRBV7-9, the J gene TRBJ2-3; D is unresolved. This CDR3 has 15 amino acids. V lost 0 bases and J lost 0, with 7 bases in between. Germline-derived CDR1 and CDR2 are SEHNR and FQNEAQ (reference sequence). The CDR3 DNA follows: TGTGCCAGCAGCTTAGCGACGGGTAGCACAGATACGCAGTATTTT. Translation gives CASSLATGSTDTQYF.

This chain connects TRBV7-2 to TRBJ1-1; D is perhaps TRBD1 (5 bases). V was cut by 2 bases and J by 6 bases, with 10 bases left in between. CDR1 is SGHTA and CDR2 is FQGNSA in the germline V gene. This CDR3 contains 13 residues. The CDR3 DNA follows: TGTGCCAGCAGCTTAAGGGGAGATCCTGAAGCTTTCTTT. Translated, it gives CASSLRGDPEAFF.

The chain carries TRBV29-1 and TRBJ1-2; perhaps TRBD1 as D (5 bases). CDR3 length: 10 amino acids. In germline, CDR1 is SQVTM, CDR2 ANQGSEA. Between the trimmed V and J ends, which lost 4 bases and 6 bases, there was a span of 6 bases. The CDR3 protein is CSVGQNGYTF. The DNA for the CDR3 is TGCAGCGTTGGACAGAATGGCTACACCTTC.

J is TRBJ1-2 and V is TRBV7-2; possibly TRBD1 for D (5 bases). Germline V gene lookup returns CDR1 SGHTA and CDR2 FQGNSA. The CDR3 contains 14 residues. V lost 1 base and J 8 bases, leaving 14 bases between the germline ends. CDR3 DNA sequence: TGTGCCAGCAGCTTAGAAGGGACCTCCTACGGCTACACCTTC. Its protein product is CASSLEGTSYGYTF.

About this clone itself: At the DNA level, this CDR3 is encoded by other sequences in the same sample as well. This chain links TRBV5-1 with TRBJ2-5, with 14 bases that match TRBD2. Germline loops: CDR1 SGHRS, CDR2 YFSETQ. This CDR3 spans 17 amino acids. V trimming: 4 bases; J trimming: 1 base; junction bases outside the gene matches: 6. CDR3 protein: CASSPGLAGGPQETQYF. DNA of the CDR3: TGCGCCAGCAGCCCCGGACTAGCGGGAGGCCCCCAAGAGACCCAGTACTTC.

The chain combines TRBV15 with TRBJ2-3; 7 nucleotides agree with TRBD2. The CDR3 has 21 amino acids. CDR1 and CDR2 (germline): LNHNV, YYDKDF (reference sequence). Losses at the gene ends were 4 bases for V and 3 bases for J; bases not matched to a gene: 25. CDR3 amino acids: CATSTILGPSGGEERTDTQYF. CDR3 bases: TGTGCCACCAGCACCATCCTTGGACCATCGGGGGGAGAAGAGAGAACAGATACGCAGTATTTT.

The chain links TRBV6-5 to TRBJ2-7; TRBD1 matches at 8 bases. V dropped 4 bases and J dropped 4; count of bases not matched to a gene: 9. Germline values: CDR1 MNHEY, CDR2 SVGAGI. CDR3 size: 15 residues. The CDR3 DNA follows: TGTGCCAGCAGTTCACCCCGGGACAGGCCGTACGAGCAGTACTTC. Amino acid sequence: CASSSPRDRPYEQYF.